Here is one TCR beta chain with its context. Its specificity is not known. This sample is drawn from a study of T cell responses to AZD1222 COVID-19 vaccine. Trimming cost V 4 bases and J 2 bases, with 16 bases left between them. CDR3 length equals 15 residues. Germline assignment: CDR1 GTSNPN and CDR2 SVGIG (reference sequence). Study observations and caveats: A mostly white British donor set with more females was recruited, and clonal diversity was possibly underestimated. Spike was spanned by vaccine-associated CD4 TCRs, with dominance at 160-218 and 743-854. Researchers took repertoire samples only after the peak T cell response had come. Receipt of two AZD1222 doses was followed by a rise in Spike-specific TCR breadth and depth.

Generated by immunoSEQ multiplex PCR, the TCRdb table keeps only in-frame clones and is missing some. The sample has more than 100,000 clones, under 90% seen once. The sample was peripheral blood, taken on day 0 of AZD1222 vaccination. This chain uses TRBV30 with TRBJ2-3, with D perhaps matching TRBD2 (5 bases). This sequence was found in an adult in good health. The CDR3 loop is CAWTQRSGYTDTQYF. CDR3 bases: TGTGCCTGGACTCAGCGGAGCGGATACACAGATACGCAGTATTTT.